This T cell receptor (beta chain) was sequenced for a study of cytomegalovirus exposure and HLA in healthy donors. About this clone itself: Its specificity is unknown.

Study-wide findings and caveats: 15,000 to 20,000 TCR beta sequences were associated with HLA alleles at 0.05 false discovery rate in a later analysis. Certain sequence variants were highly shared and formed a cluster, and this cluster was likely a sequencing artifact.

With V trimmed by 6 bases and J by 10 bases, 8 bases remained unmatched. The germline CDR1 and CDR2 sequences are MGHDK and SYGVNS. This CDR3 is 14 amino acids long. PCR employed 60 Vbeta and 13 Jbeta primers. Using immunoSEQ multiplex PCR, the repertoire was profiled, and TCRdb retains in-frame clones only, with some absent. The table records approximately 150,000 clones, about four fifths of them present only once. This clonotype was obtained from a woman younger than 35 in good health and CMV-seropositive. V gene TRBV25-1 combines with J gene TRBJ1-6, with 8 bases lining up with TRBD1. Sequencing used PBMCs. CDR3 coding DNA: TGTGCCAGCAGAGTGGACAGGGCGAACTCACCCCTCCACTTT. It yields the protein CASRVDRANSPLHF.